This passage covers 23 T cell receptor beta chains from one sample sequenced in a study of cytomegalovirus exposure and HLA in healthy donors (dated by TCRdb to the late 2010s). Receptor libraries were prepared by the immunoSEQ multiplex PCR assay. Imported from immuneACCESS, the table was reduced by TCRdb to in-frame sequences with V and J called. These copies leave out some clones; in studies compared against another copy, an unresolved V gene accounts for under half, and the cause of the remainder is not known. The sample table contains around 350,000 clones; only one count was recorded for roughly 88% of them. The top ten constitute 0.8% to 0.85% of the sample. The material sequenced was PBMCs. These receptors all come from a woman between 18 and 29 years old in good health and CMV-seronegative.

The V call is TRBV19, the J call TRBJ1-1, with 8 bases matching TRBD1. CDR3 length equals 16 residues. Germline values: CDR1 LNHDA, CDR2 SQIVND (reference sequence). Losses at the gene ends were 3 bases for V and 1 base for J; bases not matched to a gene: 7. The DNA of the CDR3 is TGTGCCAGTAGTATCTCGCAGGGGGCGAAGAACACTGAAGCTTTCTTT. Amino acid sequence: CASSISQGAKNTEAFF.

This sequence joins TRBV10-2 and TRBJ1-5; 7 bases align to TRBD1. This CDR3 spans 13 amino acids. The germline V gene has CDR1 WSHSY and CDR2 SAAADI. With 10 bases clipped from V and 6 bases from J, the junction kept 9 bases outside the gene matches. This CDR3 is CAILTGEGQPQHF. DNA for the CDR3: TGCGCCATTCTTACAGGGGAAGGTCAGCCCCAGCATTTT.

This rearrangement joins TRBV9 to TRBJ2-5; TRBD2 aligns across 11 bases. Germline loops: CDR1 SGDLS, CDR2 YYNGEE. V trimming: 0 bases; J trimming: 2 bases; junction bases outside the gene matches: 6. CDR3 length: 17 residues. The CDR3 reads CASSVGVSGGAQETQYF. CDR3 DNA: TGTGCCAGCAGCGTAGGGGTTAGCGGGGGGGCACAAGAGACCCAGTACTTC. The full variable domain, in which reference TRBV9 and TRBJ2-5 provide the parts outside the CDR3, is DSGVTQTPKHLITATGQRVTLRCSPRSGDLSVYWYQQSLDQGLQFLIQYYNGEERAKGNILERFSAQQFPDLHSELNLSSLELGDSALYFCASSVGVSGGAQETQYFGPGTRLLVL.

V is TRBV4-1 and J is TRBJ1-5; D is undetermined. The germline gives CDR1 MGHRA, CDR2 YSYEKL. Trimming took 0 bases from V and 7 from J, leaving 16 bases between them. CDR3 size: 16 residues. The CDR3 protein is CASSQDGLQSRQPQHF. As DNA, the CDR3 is TGCGCCAGCAGCCAAGATGGGCTACAGAGCAGGCAGCCCCAGCATTTT.

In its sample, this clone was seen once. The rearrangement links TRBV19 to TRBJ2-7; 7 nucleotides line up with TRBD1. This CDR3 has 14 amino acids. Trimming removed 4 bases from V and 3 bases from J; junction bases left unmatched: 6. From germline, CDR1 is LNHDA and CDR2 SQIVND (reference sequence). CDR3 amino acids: CASSNRGEGYEQYF. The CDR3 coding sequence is TGTGCCAGTAGTAACAGGGGAGAAGGCTACGAGCAGTACTTC. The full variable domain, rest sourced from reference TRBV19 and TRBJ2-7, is DGGITQSPKYLFRKEGQNVTLSCEQNLNHDAMYWYRQDPGQGLRLIYYSQIVNDFQKGDIAEGYSVSREKKESFPLTVTSAQKNPTAFYLCASSNRGEGYEQYFGPGTRLTVT.

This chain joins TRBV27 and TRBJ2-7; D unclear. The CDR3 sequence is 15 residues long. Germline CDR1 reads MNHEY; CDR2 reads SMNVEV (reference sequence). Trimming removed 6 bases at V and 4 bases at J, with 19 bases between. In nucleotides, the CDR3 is TGTGCCAGCAGCGACAACGACAAATCTCCATACGAGCAGTACTTC. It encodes CASSDNDKSPYEQYF.

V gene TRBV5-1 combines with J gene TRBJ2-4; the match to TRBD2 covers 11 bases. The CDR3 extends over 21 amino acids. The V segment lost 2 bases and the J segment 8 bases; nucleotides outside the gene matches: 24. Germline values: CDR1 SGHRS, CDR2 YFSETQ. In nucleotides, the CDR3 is TGCGCCAGCAGCTTATGGCCTAGCGGGGGGTCAAAAAAGGGAGATGGGGACATTCAGTACTTC. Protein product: CASSLWPSGGSKKGDGDIQYF.

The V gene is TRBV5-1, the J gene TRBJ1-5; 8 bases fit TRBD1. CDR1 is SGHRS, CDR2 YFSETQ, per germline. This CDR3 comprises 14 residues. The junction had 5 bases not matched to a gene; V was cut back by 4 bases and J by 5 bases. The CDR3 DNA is TGCGCCAGCAGCCTAAACAGGGGGGATCAGCCCCAGCATTTT. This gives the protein CASSLNRGDQPQHF. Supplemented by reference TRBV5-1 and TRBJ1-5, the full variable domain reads KAGVTQTPRYLIKTRGQQVTLSCSPISGHRSVSWYQQTPGQGLQFLFEYFSETQRNKGNFPGRFSGRQFSNSRSEMNVSTLELGDSALYLCASSLNRGDQPQHFGDGTRLSIL.

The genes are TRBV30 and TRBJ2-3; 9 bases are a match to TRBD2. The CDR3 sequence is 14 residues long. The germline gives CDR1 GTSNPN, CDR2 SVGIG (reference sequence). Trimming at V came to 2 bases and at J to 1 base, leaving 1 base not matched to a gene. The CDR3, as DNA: TGTGCCTGGAGTCCTAGCGGGGGCACAGATACGCAGTATTTT. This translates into CAWSPSGGTDTQYF.

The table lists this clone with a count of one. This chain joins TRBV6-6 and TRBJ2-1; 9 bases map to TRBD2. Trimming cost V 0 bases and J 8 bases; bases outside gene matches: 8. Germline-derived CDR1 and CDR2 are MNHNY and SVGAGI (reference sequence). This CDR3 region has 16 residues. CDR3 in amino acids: CASSYSPTSGFDEQFF. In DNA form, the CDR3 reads TGTGCCAGCAGTTACTCCCCAACTAGCGGGTTCGATGAGCAGTTCTTC.

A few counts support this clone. Here the CDR3 DNA reads TGCGCCAGCAGCTTCCGCGGAACTAGGCCCAGCACAGATACGCAGTATTTT. Encoded protein: CASSFRGTRPSTDTQYF. The J gene is TRBJ2-3, the V gene TRBV5-1; TRBD2 might be the D (5 bases). V dropped 2 bases and J dropped 0 bases, with 16 bases sitting between them. Germline CDR1 and CDR2: SGHRS and YFSETQ. This CDR3 region has 17 residues.

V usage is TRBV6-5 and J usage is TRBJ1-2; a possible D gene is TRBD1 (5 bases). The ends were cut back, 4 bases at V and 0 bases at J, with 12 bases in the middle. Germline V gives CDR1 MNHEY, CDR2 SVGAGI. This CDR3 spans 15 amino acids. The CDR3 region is CASSSPGSPNYGYTF. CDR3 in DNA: TGTGCCAGCAGTTCCCCAGGGTCCCCTAACTATGGCTACACCTTC.

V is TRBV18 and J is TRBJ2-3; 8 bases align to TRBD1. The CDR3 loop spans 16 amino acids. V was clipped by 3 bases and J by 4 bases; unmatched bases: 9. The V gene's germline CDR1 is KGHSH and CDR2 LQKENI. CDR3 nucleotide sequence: TGTGCCAGCTCACCTCCGGGACAGGAATTACCAGATACGCAGTATTTT. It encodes CASSPPGQELPDTQYF.

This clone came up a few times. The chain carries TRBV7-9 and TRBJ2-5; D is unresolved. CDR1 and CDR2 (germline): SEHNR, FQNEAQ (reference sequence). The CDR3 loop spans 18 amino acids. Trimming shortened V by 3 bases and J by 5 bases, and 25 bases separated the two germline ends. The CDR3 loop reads CASSFISDWSAHRETQYF. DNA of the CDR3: TGTGCCAGCAGCTTTATAAGCGACTGGAGCGCACATAGGGAGACCCAGTACTTC.

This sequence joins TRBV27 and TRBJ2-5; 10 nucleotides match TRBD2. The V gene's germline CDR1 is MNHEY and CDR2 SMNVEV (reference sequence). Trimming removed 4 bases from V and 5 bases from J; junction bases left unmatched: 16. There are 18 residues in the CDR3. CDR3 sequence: CASSSPSTTSGRTETQYF. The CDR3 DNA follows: TGTGCCAGCAGTTCCCCTAGTACGACTAGCGGGCGGACCGAGACCCAGTACTTC.

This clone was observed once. CDR3 nucleotide sequence: TGTGCCAGCAGCTTAGTCGGACAGGCTGTTGAGCAGTTCTTC. Translating it yields CASSLVGQAVEQFF. This chain links TRBV11-2 with TRBJ2-1; 7 bases align to TRBD1. V lost 1 base to trimming and J lost 9 bases; unmatched junction nucleotides: 6. The germline V gene has CDR1 SGHAT and CDR2 FQNNGV. There are 14 residues in the CDR3.

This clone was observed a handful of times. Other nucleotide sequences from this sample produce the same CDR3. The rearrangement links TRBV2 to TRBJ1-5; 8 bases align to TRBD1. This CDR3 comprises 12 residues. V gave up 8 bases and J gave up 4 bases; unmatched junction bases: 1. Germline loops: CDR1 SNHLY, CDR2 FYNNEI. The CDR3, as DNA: TGTGCCAGCCGGACAGGGAATCAGCCCCAGCATTTT. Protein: CASRTGNQPQHF.

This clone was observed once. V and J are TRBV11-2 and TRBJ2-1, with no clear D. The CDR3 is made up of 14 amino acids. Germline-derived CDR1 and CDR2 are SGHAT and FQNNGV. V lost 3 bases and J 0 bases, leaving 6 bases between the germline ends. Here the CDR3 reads CASSLGSSYNEQFF. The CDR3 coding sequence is TGTGCCAGCAGCTTGGGCAGCTCCTACAATGAGCAGTTCTTC.

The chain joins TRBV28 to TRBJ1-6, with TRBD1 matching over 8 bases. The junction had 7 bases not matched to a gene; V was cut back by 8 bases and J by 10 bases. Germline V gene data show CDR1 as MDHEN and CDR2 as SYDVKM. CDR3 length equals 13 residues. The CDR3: CASLKTGESPLHF. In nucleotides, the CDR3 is TGTGCCAGCCTGAAGACAGGGGAGTCACCCCTCCACTTT.

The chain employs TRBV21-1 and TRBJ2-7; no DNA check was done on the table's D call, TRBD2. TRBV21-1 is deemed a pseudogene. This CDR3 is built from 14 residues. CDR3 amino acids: CASCRLEPFYEQYF. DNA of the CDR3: TGTGCCAGCTGCAGACTAGAACCTTTCTACGAGCAGTACTTC.

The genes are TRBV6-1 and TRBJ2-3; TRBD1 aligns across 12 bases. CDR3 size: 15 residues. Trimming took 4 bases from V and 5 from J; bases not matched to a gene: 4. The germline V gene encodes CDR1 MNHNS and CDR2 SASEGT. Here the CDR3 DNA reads TGTGCCAGCAGTGGGGACAGGGGGCGAGAAGATACGCAGTATTTT. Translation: CASSGDRGREDTQYF.

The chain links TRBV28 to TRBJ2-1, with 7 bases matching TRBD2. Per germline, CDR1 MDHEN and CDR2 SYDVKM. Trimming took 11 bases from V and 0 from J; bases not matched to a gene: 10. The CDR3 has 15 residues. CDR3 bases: TGTGCCGTGTACTCAAGCGGGATCTCCTACAATGAGCAGTTCTTC. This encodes CAVYSSGISYNEQFF. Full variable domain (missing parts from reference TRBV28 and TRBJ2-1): DVKVTQSSRYLVKRTGEKVFLECVQDMDHENMFWYRQDPGLGLRLIYFSYDVKMKEKGDIPEGYSVSREKKERFSLILESASTNQTSMYLCAVYSSGISYNEQFFGPGTRLTVL.

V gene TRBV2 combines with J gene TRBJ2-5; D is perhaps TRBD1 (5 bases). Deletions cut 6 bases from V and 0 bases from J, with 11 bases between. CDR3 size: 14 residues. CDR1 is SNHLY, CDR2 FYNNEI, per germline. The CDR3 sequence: CASRNRTYQETQYF. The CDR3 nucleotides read TGTGCCAGCAGGAACAGGACCTACCAAGAGACCCAGTACTTC. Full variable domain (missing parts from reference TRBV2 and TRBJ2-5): EPEVTQTPSHQVTQMGQEVILRCVPISNHLYFYWYRQILGQKVEFLVSFYNNEISEKSEIFDDQFSVERPDGSNFTLKIRSTKLEDSAMYFCASRNRTYQETQYFGPGTRLLVL.